These T cell receptor beta chains were read from a single sample in a study of T cell changes during pregnancy in multiple sclerosis. TCRdb's table, derived via immunoSEQ multiplex PCR, lists solely in-frame clones and lacks some. The data contain some 80,000 clones, about 90% of them singletons. This sample comprised peripheral blood, obtained before pregnancy. Every receptor here comes from a female donor with multiple sclerosis, enrolled in a pregnancy study. CDR3s include the opening cysteine and the closing phenylalanine or tryptophan. The order of the fields is D gene, clone size, V gene, J gene, CDR3 DNA, CDR3 protein. The D gene is left open where the match is weak. Only some rows state a clone size, as once, few, many or a class for expanded clones.

TRBD1	few	TRBV27	TRBJ1-2	TGTGCCAGCACTTGGACAGGGGGTAACTATGGCTACACCTTC	CASTWTGGNYGYTF
-	-	TRBV2	TRBJ2-3	TGTGCCAGCAGTCCCCCCAGCGGGCCAGATACGCAGTATTTT	CASSPPSGPDTQYF
-	-	TRBV11-3	TRBJ2-6	TGTGCCAGCAGCTTCACAACAGGGTTTCTCTCTGGGGCCAACGTCCTGACTTTC	CASSFTTGFLSGANVLTF
TRBD2	-	TRBV7-9	TRBJ2-3	TGTGCCAGCAGCCCGACTAGCGGGGTGACAGATACGCAGTATTTT	CASSPTSGVTDTQYF
-	-	TRBV7-9	TRBJ2-7	TGTGCCAGCAGCTTAGGGGGGGGCCCCTACGAGCAGTACTTC	CASSLGGGPYEQYF
-	few	TRBV29-1	TRBJ1-2	TGCAGCACGGACAGTAACTATGGCTACACCTTC	CSTDSNYGYTF
-	-	TRBV7-9	TRBJ2-3	TGTGCCCCAGGGGGGCGGGATACGCAGTATTTT	CAPGGRDTQYF
TRBD2	-	TRBV6-4	TRBJ2-1	TGTGCCAGCAGTACCTACCGGGGGGGCAATGAGCAGTTCTTC	CASSTYRGGNEQFF
TRBD2	-	TRBV5-4	TRBJ2-7	TGTGCCAGCAGCCATAGCGGGGAGGACCCCTACGAGCAGTACTTC	CASSHSGEDPYEQYF
TRBD2	-	TRBV5-1	TRBJ2-5	TGCGCCAGCAGCGTCGGACTAGACCGATGGTCGCAAGAGACCCAGTACTTC	CASSVGLDRWSQETQYF
TRBD2	-	TRBV27	TRBJ2-2	TGTGCCAGCAGCCTAGCGGGGGGACTAACCGGGGAGCTGTTTTTT	CASSLAGGLTGELFF
-	-	TRBV10-2	TRBJ2-3	TGCGCCAGCAGCTCGGGACTCTTCACAGATACGCAGTATTTT	CASSSGLFTDTQYF
-	-	TRBV11-3	TRBJ2-3	TGTGCCAGCAGTCCTACCCGCACAGATACGCAGTATTTT	CASSPTRTDTQYF
-	-	TRBV10-3	TRBJ1-2	TGTGCCTCCAACCCTGGACAGATCATCTTTAACTATGGCTACACCTTC	CASNPGQIIFNYGYTF
TRBD2	-	TRBV7-9	TRBJ2-1	TGTGCCAGCAGCTTAGAAGGCGGGGGGACGTACTACAATGAGCAGTTCTTC	CASSLEGGGTYYNEQFF
-	-	TRBV5-5	TRBJ2-7	TGTGCCAGCATTGGGAGGGGGGCGATCTCTCCCTACGAGCAGTACTTC	CASIGRGAISPYEQYF
TRBD1	few	TRBV19	TRBJ1-6	TGTGCCAGTGGACAGGGTACCGCCGAAAATTCACCCCTCCACTTT	CASGQGTAENSPLHF
TRBD1	-	TRBV6-5	TRBJ2-7	TGTGCCAGCAGTTCCGGGACAGGGGGCTACGAGCAGTACTTC	CASSSGTGGYEQYF
-	-	TRBV10-3	TRBJ1-2	TGTGCCATCAGTGGGAGTCGGGAATATGGCTACACCTTC	CAISGSREYGYTF
-	-	TRBV12-5	TRBJ1-5	TGTGCTAGTGGTTTGGTACCGGATCAGCCCCAGCATTTT	CASGLVPDQPQHF
-	-	TRBV7-3	TRBJ1-1	TGTGCCAGCAGCGCGACTCGGGGGTCCACTGAAGCTTTCTTT	CASSATRGSTEAFF
-	-	TRBV5-1	TRBJ2-1	TGCGCCAGCAAGGGGCCGTCAAAAAATGAGCAGTTCTTC	CASKGPSKNEQFF
TRBD2	-	TRBV5-1	TRBJ2-7	TGCGCCAGCAGCCCTTGGACTAGCGCGAAACACTCCTACGAGCAGTACTTC	CASSPWTSAKHSYEQYF
TRBD2	-	TRBV5-4	TRBJ2-7	TGTGCCAGCAGCTTGGGACTAGCGGGGGAGGGCGAGCAGTACTTC	CASSLGLAGEGEQYF